This TCR beta chain was documented in a study of T cells in localized non-small cell lung cancer. Per the germline V gene, CDR1 is SQVTM and CDR2 is ANQGSEA. V shed 2 bases and J shed 7 bases, with 11 bases lying between them. The CDR3 runs to 12 residues. General study findings and limits: Paired adjacent lung recovered a median approximately 62 of the top 100 tumor clones.

Worth noting for this clone: No antigen is known for it.

The protocol was immunoSEQ multiplex PCR, while the TCRdb copy is restricted to in-frame clones and leaves out a portion. The profile shows around 4,000 clones, roughly a third of them singletons. The rearrangement joins TRBV29-1 to TRBJ2-5; D tentatively fits TRBD1 or TRBD2 (5 bases each). This receptor was obtained from a man between 35 and 75 years old with stage II squamous cell lung carcinoma. The sequencing here drew on lung tumor tissue, taken before any cancer treatment. CDR3 loop: CSVERGDVTQYF. CDR3 bases: TGCAGCGTTGAAAGGGGAGACGTGACCCAGTACTTC.